This TCR beta chain was retrieved from a study of T-cell reconstitution after alpha-beta-depleted transplantation in children. Study results and limitations: T-cell numbers and diversity, one year after transplant, stemmed largely from T cells that were newly produced. Several hundred expanded graft clones reportedly gave rise to the alpha-beta T cells present about two months after transplant.

Molecular barcoding with unique molecular identifiers was used for the TCRbeta library. TCRdb reprocessed the PCR reads via MiXCR and lists one record per CDR3 protein. This sample carries 55,000 to 70,000 distinct CDR3 sequences, approximately 10% of them seen once, and the ten largest clones take roughly 13%. The V end was cut by 3 bases, the J end by 6 bases, with 6 bases between. The CDR3 covers 12 residues. This clonotype was counted many times. The target antigen is unknown. This sample comprised PBMCs, obtained before TCRalphabeta/CD19-depleted stem cell transplant. The chain combines TRBV12-3 or TRBV12-4 with TRBJ2-4; no firm D call. The origin of this receptor is a boy under 18 with acute myeloid leukemia, due to receive a stem cell transplant. CDR3 loop: CASSFSLNIQYF. The CDR3 bases are TGTGCCAGCAGTTTTAGCTTAAACATTCAGTACTTC.